The clone carrying this TCR beta chain was seen a handful of times. These data come from a study of neoadjuvant anti-PD-1 for oral cavity cancer. For the study at large: Patients without progression received a fourth nivolumab dose around day 43, then surgical resection on days 50-56.

The protocol was immunoSEQ multiplex PCR, while the TCRdb copy is restricted to in-frame clones and leaves out a portion. The sample lists about 79,000 clones; 80% to 90% were seen once. The germline V gene encodes CDR1 LNHDA and CDR2 SQIVND (reference sequence). The CDR3 extends over 13 amino acids. Trimming left V 3 bases short and J 0 bases short, with 5 bases between. Sequenced material: PBMCs, taken before nivolumab (anti-PD-1) treatment. The chain has TRBV19 and TRBJ1-2; D ambiguous. This sequence originates from a person between 40 and 85 years old with oral cavity squamous cell carcinoma. The CDR3 bases are TGTGCCAGTAGTATCGGAGCTAACTATGGCTACACCTTC. It is translated as CASSIGANYGYTF.